This T cell receptor (beta chain) appears in the sequencing data of a study of cytomegalovirus exposure and HLA in healthy donors. This clone was seen only a few times. Trimming left V 4 bases short and J 4 bases short, with 5 bases between. Germline V gene lookup returns CDR1 SGHTS and CDR2 YDEGEE. The CDR3 consists of 11 residues. Using immunoSEQ multiplex PCR, the repertoire was profiled, and TCRdb retains in-frame clones only, with some absent. The table lists over 200,000 clones, approximately 80% of them singletons. The sample consisted of PBMCs. The source of this sequence is a woman in her twenties or thirties in good health and CMV-seropositive. V is TRBV5-8 and J is TRBJ1-1; no firm D call. The CDR3 reads CASSPGTEAFF. The CDR3 nucleotides are TGTGCCAGCAGCCCCGGCACTGAAGCTTTCTTT.